This T cell receptor (beta chain) was sequenced for a study of CD8+ T cells in alopecia areata. Findings of the study overall: In scalp and blood during tofacitinib, many expanded lesional clones persisted. Alopecia totalis/universalis scalp especially showed more expanded CD8+ clones than normal scalp.

Once RNA had been extracted, it was reverse transcribed into cDNA to act as the sequencing template. Assay used: immunoSEQ multiplex PCR; TCRdb lists only in-frame clones, some missing. The sample consists of about 200,000 clones, around three fifths of them appearing once. As to this clone: Antigen: not known.

Specified treatment: oral pan-JAK inhibitor, 5-10 mg twice daily. Germline trimming cut 7 bases from V and 5 bases from J; bases unmatched to any gene: 4. The CDR3 covers 12 residues. The germline gives CDR1 MNHEY, CDR2 SVGAGI. Sequences were derived from CD4+ T cells sorted from blood, sampled at week 24, from a patient treated with tofacitinib. The receptor was derived from a human donor with alopecia areata. The gene calls are TRBV6-5 and TRBJ1-2, with 7 bases identical to TRBD1. CDR3 bases: TGTGCCAGCAAACAGGGGCCATATGGCTACACCTTC. This translates into CASKQGPYGYTF.